Below are 21 T cell receptor beta chains sequenced from a single sample in a study of chemoradiotherapy in HPV16-positive cancers. Repertoires were generated with immunoSEQ multiplex PCR, while TCRdb's copy carries only in-frame clones and drops some. The data contain 17,000 or so clones, 90% of them singletons. Sequenced here: blood, sampled from a patient who underwent chemoradiotherapy. These receptors originate from a human donor with HPV-associated anogenital cancer.

The chain combines TRBV6-6 with TRBJ1-6, with D possibly matching TRBD1 (5 bases). The CDR3 extends over 15 amino acids. The V gene's germline CDR1 is MNHNY and CDR2 SVGAGI (reference sequence). V lost 10 bases and J 0 bases, leaving 13 bases between the germline ends. Here the CDR3 reads CATRGSSSYNSPLHF. The CDR3 nucleotides read TGTGCCACCCGGGGCTCGAGCTCCTATAATTCACCCCTCCACTTT.

This CDR3 is CASTGTGGSLEQFF. In DNA, the CDR3 is TGCGCCAGCACCGGGACAGGGGGCTCTCTTGAGCAGTTCTTC. V is TRBV5-1 and J is TRBJ2-1, with 12 nucleotides matching TRBD1. CDR1 is SGHRS and CDR2 is YFSETQ in the germline V gene. After removal of 6 bases from V and 9 bases from J, the junction contained 7 bases not matched to a gene. The CDR3 consists of 14 residues.

The V call is TRBV20-1, the J call TRBJ2-7; D is perhaps TRBD1 (5 bases). The V and J ends lost 5 bases and 5 bases respectively, with 10 bases between them. The CDR3 length is 11 residues. Germline CDR1 DFQATT, CDR2 SNEGSKA (reference sequence). The CDR3 is CSAPGHHEQYF. CDR3 bases: TGCAGTGCTCCCGGACACCACGAGCAGTACTTC.

The chain joins TRBV10-1 to TRBJ2-3, with 10 bases fitting TRBD1. The CDR3 sequence is 16 residues long. Germline trimming cut 1 base from V and 1 base from J; bases unmatched to any gene: 2. Germline lookup yields CDR1 WNHNN and CDR2 SYGVQD (reference sequence). In DNA, the CDR3 is TGCGCCAGCAGTGAGTGGACAGGGGGACGCACAGATACGCAGTATTTT. Amino acids: CASSEWTGGRTDTQYF.

The chain carries TRBV5-1 and TRBJ2-5; 9 nucleotides align to TRBD2. Germline trimming cut 4 bases from V and 5 bases from J; bases unmatched to any gene: 6. Germline values: CDR1 SGHRS, CDR2 YFSETQ. This CDR3 is 14 amino acids long. CDR3 nucleotide sequence: TGCGCCAGCAGCAAAGGACTAGCGCGGGAGACCCAGTACTTC. It yields the protein CASSKGLARETQYF.

The chain carries TRBV18 and TRBJ1-1; no firm D call. CDR1 and CDR2 (germline): KGHSH, LQKENI. This CDR3 is built from 13 residues. Trimming shortened V by 6 bases and J by 1 base, and 9 bases separated the two germline ends. The CDR3 sequence is CASSLKGNTEAFF. Here the CDR3 DNA reads TGTGCCAGCTCGCTCAAAGGGAACACTGAAGCTTTCTTT.

V and J are TRBV19 and TRBJ1-2; D is possibly TRBD1 (6 bases). Trimming removed 4 bases from V and 8 bases from J, with 14 bases in between. Germline CDR1 and CDR2: LNHDA and SQIVND (reference sequence). The CDR3 consists of 13 residues. For the CDR3, the DNA is TGTGCCAGTAGTAAACCGGACAGTCAGGGCTACACCTTC. As protein: CASSKPDSQGYTF.

The genes are TRBV2 and TRBJ2-7, with D unclear. Trimming removed 4 bases at V and 1 base at J, with 8 bases between. The CDR3 sequence is 13 residues long. The germline V gene encodes CDR1 SNHLY and CDR2 FYNNEI. CDR3 residues: CASSGTYSYEQYV. The CDR3 DNA reads as TGTGCCAGCAGTGGGACCTATTCCTACGAGCAGTACGTC.

The CDR3 region has the DNA TGTGCCAGCAGGAGGGAAGGCTATGGCTACACCTTC. It yields the protein CASRREGYGYTF. The V and J genes are TRBV6-5 and TRBJ1-2; unclear D gene. Germline V gene data show CDR1 as MNHEY and CDR2 as SVGAGI. The CDR3 covers 12 residues. Deletions cut 6 bases from V and 4 bases from J, with 9 bases between.

The V call is TRBV6-1, the J call TRBJ2-3; 8 bases fit TRBD2. Germline V gene data show CDR1 as MNHNS and CDR2 as SASEGT. The CDR3 is 16 amino acids. The V and J ends lost 2 bases and 6 bases, in that order; junction bases with no gene match: 10. The CDR3 DNA reads TGTGCCAGCAGTGAATTTAGCGGGGCCTTAGGTGATACGCAGTATTTT. It encodes CASSEFSGALGDTQYF.

J is TRBJ2-2 and V is TRBV27; 7 positions agree with TRBD1. The CDR3 contains 18 residues. The V segment lost 3 bases and the J segment 6 bases; nucleotides outside the gene matches: 16. Germline V lookup: CDR1 MNHEY, CDR2 SMNVEV (reference sequence). CDR3 sequence reads: CASSFRADRGQSAGELFF. The CDR3 DNA follows: TGTGCCAGCAGTTTCAGAGCGGATAGGGGACAGTCCGCCGGGGAGCTGTTTTTT.

This rearrangement joins TRBV6-1 to TRBJ2-1; 11 bases line up with TRBD2. This CDR3 region has 14 residues. Germline CDR1 reads MNHNS; CDR2 reads SASEGT. V was clipped by 10 bases and J by 2 bases; unmatched bases: 4. The CDR3 loop is CAILSGGAYNEQFF. DNA for the CDR3: TGTGCCATCCTTAGCGGGGGGGCCTACAATGAGCAGTTCTTC.

V gene TRBV27 combines with J gene TRBJ1-6, with a possible D match to TRBD1 (6 bases). V lost 4 bases and J 7 bases, leaving 11 bases between the germline ends. This CDR3 contains 14 residues. In germline, CDR1 is MNHEY, CDR2 SMNVEV (reference sequence). As DNA, the CDR3 is TGTGCCAGCAGTTCCCGGGACAAGAATTCACCCCTCCACTTT. This gives the protein CASSSRDKNSPLHF.

The chain has TRBV7-2 and TRBJ2-3; 8 bases align to TRBD2. The trim removed 5 bases at V and 8 bases at J, leaving 12 bases unmatched. Germline V gene sequence: CDR1 SGHTA, CDR2 FQGNSA. CDR3 length: 15 amino acids. CDR3 in amino acids: CASSPRTSFSGTQYF. CDR3 coding DNA: TGTGCCAGCAGCCCCCGGACTAGCTTTAGTGGTACGCAGTATTTT.

This sequence joins TRBV7-7 and TRBJ2-2; 10 bases are a match to TRBD2. CDR3 length: 15 amino acids. V lost 7 bases, J lost 6 bases, and 8 bases stayed unmatched. Germline V lookup: CDR1 SSHAT, CDR2 FNYEAQ (reference sequence). The DNA for the CDR3 is TGTGCCAGCACACCGGGACTAGCGCTCCCCGGGGAGCTGTTTTTT. Its protein is CASTPGLALPGELFF.

This clone was seen only once. The chain links TRBV6-5 to TRBJ1-6; 7 bases map to TRBD1. After removal of 7 bases from V and 5 bases from J, the junction contained 8 bases not matched to a gene. Germline CDR1 and CDR2: MNHEY and SVGAGI. The CDR3 contains 15 residues. CDR3 protein: CASISRGQHNSPLHF. DNA for the CDR3: TGTGCCAGCATTTCAAGGGGACAGCATAATTCACCCCTCCACTTT.

This rearrangement joins TRBV18 to TRBJ1-1, with TRBD1 matching over 10 bases. The trim removed 2 bases at V and 3 bases at J, leaving 3 bases unmatched. Germline values: CDR1 KGHSH, CDR2 LQKENI. CDR3 length: 15 amino acids. This CDR3 is CASSPSTGGDTEAFF. In nucleotides, the CDR3 is TGTGCCAGCTCACCATCGACAGGGGGCGACACTGAAGCTTTCTTT.

The rearrangement links TRBV15 to TRBJ1-5; D unclear. CDR1 and CDR2 from the germline V gene are LNHNV and YYDKDF (reference sequence). V lost 0 bases and J 5 bases, leaving 14 bases between the germline ends. The CDR3 is made up of 16 amino acids. The chain's CDR3 is CATSRDQSGTHQPQHF. Here the CDR3 DNA reads TGTGCCACCAGCAGAGATCAATCAGGTACTCATCAGCCCCAGCATTTT.

The chain joins TRBV30 to TRBJ1-5; D unclear. Deletions cut 2 bases from V and 6 bases from J, with 14 bases between. This CDR3 spans 14 amino acids. CDR1 is GTSNPN, CDR2 SVGIG, per germline (reference sequence). CDR3 DNA sequence: TGTGCCTGGAGTACTACCCTTAGCGGTCAGCCCCAGCATTTT. Residues: CAWSTTLSGQPQHF.

The chain couples TRBV13 to TRBJ1-2; D is ambiguous. Trimming shortened V by 4 bases and J by 8 bases, and 17 bases separated the two germline ends. Germline CDR1 is PRHDT and CDR2 is FYEKMQ (reference sequence). The length of the CDR3 is 14 residues. The CDR3 spells CASSSIGPSGGYTF. DNA of the CDR3: TGTGCCAGCAGCTCGATCGGGCCCTCTGGGGGCTACACCTTC.

CDR3 nucleotides: TGTGCCAGCAGCCTTTCGGGACAGGAGAATCAGCCCCAGCATTTT. Translation gives CASSLSGQENQPQHF. The chain links TRBV9 to TRBJ1-5, with 8 bases matching TRBD1. The length of the CDR3 is 15 residues. With V trimmed by 4 bases and J by 4 bases, 7 bases remained unmatched. CDR1 is SGDLS, CDR2 YYNGEE, per germline. Filled out from reference TRBV9 and TRBJ1-5, the complete variable domain reads DSGVTQTPKHLITATGQRVTLRCSPRSGDLSVYWYQQSLDQGLQFLIQYYNGEERAKGNILERFSAQQFPDLHSELNLSSLELGDSALYFCASSLSGQENQPQHFGDGTRLSIL.